These T cell receptor beta chains were read from a single sample in a study of radiotherapy plus CTLA-4 blockade in lung cancer. Method: immunoSEQ multiplex PCR; TCRdb's copy keeps in-frame clones and lacks some. Seen here are 85,000 to 120,000 clones, more than 75% observed once, and the top ten hold 2% to 2.5%. Sample: peripheral blood, taken from a patient treated with radiotherapy plus ipilimumab. The receptors were sampled from a human donor with non-small cell lung cancer that progressed on radiotherapy plus ipilimumab. Some clones in this sample may be carry-over from other donors' samples. CDR3s include the opening cysteine and the closing phenylalanine or tryptophan. Each record gives: V gene, D gene, clone size, J gene, CDR3 DNA, CDR3 protein. D genes are given only for firm matches. Expanded clones get a size class; other rows say once, few or many, or leave the size out.

TRBV4-2	NA	NA	TRBJ1-1	TGTGCCAGCAGCCATGACAGCAGAGGAGCTTTCTTT	CASSHDSRGAFF
TRBV4-1	TRBD2	NA	TRBJ2-7	TGCGCCAGCAGCCTAGGGACTATTTACGAGCAGTACTTC	CASSLGTIYEQYF
TRBV2	NA	NA	TRBJ1-1	TGTGCCAGCAGTGAAGCCCAGGGAGTGACTGAAGCTTTCTTT	CASSEAQGVTEAFF
TRBV5-6	NA	NA	TRBJ2-1	TGTGCCAGCAGCTTACAGGACGGGGATAATGAGCAGTTCTTC	CASSLQDGDNEQFF
TRBV5-1	NA	NA	TRBJ1-2	TGCGCCAGCAGCTTCAATCTGAACTATGGCTACACCTTC	CASSFNLNYGYTF
TRBV4-3	NA	NA	TRBJ1-6	TGCGCCAGCAGCCATACAGGGAGAGACTCACCCCTCCACTTT	CASSHTGRDSPLHF
TRBV4-2	NA	NA	TRBJ1-6	TGTGCCAGCAGCCAAGATATGGGCTCCTATAATTCACCCCTCCACTTT	CASSQDMGSYNSPLHF
TRBV6-1	NA	NA	TRBJ2-3	TGTGCCAGCAGTGAGCAGGGGACTAGCACAGATACGCAGTATTTT	CASSEQGTSTDTQYF
TRBV5-8	TRBD1	NA	TRBJ2-7	TGTGCCAGCAGCTTGGGATCGGGACAGACCTACGAGCAGTACTTC	CASSLGSGQTYEQYF
TRBV18	NA	NA	TRBJ1-4	TGTGCCAGCTCACCACTGTCCCCAGGGCCGGATGAAAAACTGTTTTTT	CASSPLSPGPDEKLFF
TRBV5-1	TRBD2	once	TRBJ2-1	TGCGCCAGCAGCGGCAAGCTAGCGGGGGGGCGAGGTGAGCAGTTCTTC	CASSGKLAGGRGEQFF
TRBV6-1	NA	NA	TRBJ2-5	TGTGCCAGCCGAAAGGACATAATCCAGGAGACCCAGTACTTC	CASRKDIIQETQYF
TRBV6-5	TRBD2	NA	TRBJ2-2	TGTGCCAGCAGTTACCGCGGACTAGCTCCCGGGGAGCTGTTTTTT	CASSYRGLAPGELFF
TRBV6-1	NA	few	TRBJ1-5	TGTGCCAGCAGTGAGACCGACGGCGGCAATCAGCCCCAGCATTTT	CASSETDGGNQPQHF
TRBV6-4	TRBD2	NA	TRBJ2-2	TGTGCCAGCAGAGTCACGGGGGGGGGCACCGGGGAGCTGTTTTTT	CASRVTGGGTGELFF
TRBV7-3	TRBD1	NA	TRBJ1-2	TGTGCCAGCAGCCGAATTGGGACAGGGAACTATGGCTACACCTTC	CASSRIGTGNYGYTF
TRBV6-1	TRBD2	NA	TRBJ2-7	TGTGCCAGCAGTTTATTCGCGGGGGGTCGCTACGAGCAGTACTTC	CASSLFAGGRYEQYF
TRBV29-1	TRBD1	once	TRBJ2-7	TGCAGCGTGGACAGGGACTACGAGCAGTACTTC	CSVDRDYEQYF
TRBV16	NA	NA	TRBJ2-2	TGTGCCAGCAGCCAATCCCGGTGGACCAACACCGGGGAGCTGTTTTTT	CASSQSRWTNTGELFF
TRBV2	NA	NA	TRBJ1-6	TGTGCCAGCAGTGACCAGACAATGTATAATTCACCCCTCCACTTT	CASSDQTMYNSPLHF
TRBV2	NA	NA	TRBJ2-1	TGTGCCAGCAGTAGACAGGGTGCGGGGCACAATGAGCAGTTCTTC	CASSRQGAGHNEQFF
TRBV6-6	TRBD1	NA	TRBJ1-2	TGTGCCAGCAGTTCCTCCGGGACAGGGAGCTACACCTTC	CASSSSGTGSYTF
TRBV19	NA	few	TRBJ2-2	TGTGCCAGTAGGTCCCTGGACTCTCACACCGGGGAGCTGTTTTTT	CASRSLDSHTGELFF
TRBV28	NA	NA	TRBJ1-1	TGTGCCAGCAGTTTATTTTGGTCTACGGCTTTCTTT	CASSLFWSTAFF
TRBV19	TRBD1	NA	TRBJ2-7	TGTGCCAGTAGTGGCAGGGACAGCTCCTACGAGCAGTACTTC	CASSGRDSSYEQYF
TRBV10-2	NA	NA	TRBJ1-2	TGCGCCAGCAGTGACCAGGGGAGAGTCTATGGCTACACCTTC	CASSDQGRVYGYTF
TRBV19	TRBD1	once	TRBJ2-3	TGTGCCAGTAGAGGGACAGGGGGCGAAGGGCGCACAGATACGCAGTATTTT	CASRGTGGEGRTDTQYF
TRBV15	TRBD1	few	TRBJ1-3	TGTGCCACCAGTAGGGACAGAGGGTCCGCTGGAAACACCATATATTTT	CATSRDRGSAGNTIYF
TRBV2	NA	NA	TRBJ2-5	TGTGCCAGCACCAGACTCGCAGGGGGGGAGACCCAGTACTTC	CASTRLAGGETQYF
TRBV28	TRBD1	once	TRBJ1-2	TGTGCCAGCAGAGGGGACAGGGACCTCTATGGCTACACCTTC	CASRGDRDLYGYTF
TRBV7-8	TRBD1	NA	TRBJ2-7	TGTGCCAGCAGCGCCCAGGGACAGATTTGGGAGCAGTACTTC	CASSAQGQIWEQYF
TRBV28	NA	NA	TRBJ2-7	TGTGCCAGCAGTAAGGTGGGCGGGACCGCCTCCTCCTACGAGCAGTACTTC	CASSKVGGTASSYEQYF
TRBV19	NA	few	TRBJ1-2	TGTGCCAGTAGTATCGGTCATCAATCGGGTGGCTACACCTTC	CASSIGHQSGGYTF
TRBV19	NA	NA	TRBJ1-2	TGTGCCAGTAGCACCACACCTGACATAACCTATGGCTACACCTTC	CASSTTPDITYGYTF
TRBV7-9	NA	NA	TRBJ2-1	TGTGCCAGCAGCTTAGCTGCGGGACCCTCCTACAATGAGCAGTTCTTC	CASSLAAGPSYNEQFF
TRBV4-3	NA	few	TRBJ1-2	TGCGCCAGCAGCCAAGGTACAGGGTCTGGCTACACCTTC	CASSQGTGSGYTF
TRBV7-8	NA	few	TRBJ2-1	TGTGCCAGCAGCTTAGATAGCTCCTACAATGAGCAGTTCTTC	CASSLDSSYNEQFF
TRBV29-1	NA	NA	TRBJ1-1	TGCAGCGTTGAAGAGTACATGAACACTGAAGCTTTCTTT	CSVEEYMNTEAFF
TRBV5-6	NA	NA	TRBJ2-7	TGTGCCAGCAGCTTTAGGACCGAGCAGTACTTC	CASSFRTEQYF
TRBV9	TRBD1	NA	TRBJ2-5	TGTGCCAGCAGCGCTCGCGGCCCAACAGGGGGAGTAGAGACCCAGTACTTC	CASSARGPTGGVETQYF
TRBV5-1	TRBD1	NA	TRBJ1-2	TGCGCCAGCAGCTACGACAGGGGGTACGATGGCTACACCTTC	CASSYDRGYDGYTF
TRBV6-4	TRBD1	NA	TRBJ2-1	TGTGCCAGCAGTGCAGGACAGGGCACCTACAATGAGCAGTTCTTC	CASSAGQGTYNEQFF
TRBV25-1	TRBD1	NA	TRBJ1-2	TGTGCCAGGGACAGGGCGTATGGCTACACCTTC	CARDRAYGYTF
TRBV19	TRBD1	NA	TRBJ2-7	TGTGCCAGTAGACCAGGACAGGGCTCCTACGAGCAGTACTTC	CASRPGQGSYEQYF
TRBV7-3	NA	NA	TRBJ1-2	TGTGCCAGCAGCCCCCGGGGAGGGGCGGGCTATGGCTACACCTTC	CASSPRGGAGYGYTF
TRBV2	NA	NA	TRBJ2-7	TGTGCCAGCACTCGGGACCTTTCGTTTTCGGCCCACGAGCAGTACTTC	CASTRDLSFSAHEQYF
TRBV6-5	NA	once	TRBJ1-1	TGTGCCAGCAGTCGTCAAAGGAACACTGAAGCTTTCTTT	CASSRQRNTEAFF
TRBV5-4	NA	NA	TRBJ1-2	TGTGCCAGCAGCTTTGACAGGTCTAACTATGGCTACACCTTC	CASSFDRSNYGYTF
TRBV19	NA	NA	TRBJ2-2	TGTGCCAGTAGTGTCTGGGTGGGTTGGGCCGGGGAGCTGTTTTTT	CASSVWVGWAGELFF
TRBV10-1	NA	few	TRBJ2-7	TGCGCCAACCCGAACGGGAAGCCCTACGAGCAGTACTTC	CANPNGKPYEQYF
TRBV29-1	NA	NA	TRBJ2-6	TGCAGCGTTACGGATAGACTAAGCATACAAAGTCGGGCCAACGTCCTGACTTTC	CSVTDRLSIQSRANVLTF
TRBV6-5	TRBD1	NA	TRBJ2-7	TGTGCCAGCAGTTACTCGAACACAGGGGACAACGAGCAGTACTTC	CASSYSNTGDNEQYF
TRBV19	NA	NA	TRBJ1-5	TGTGCCAGTAGTATAGATCGAGGCAGACAGAATCAGCCCCAGCATTTT	CASSIDRGRQNQPQHF